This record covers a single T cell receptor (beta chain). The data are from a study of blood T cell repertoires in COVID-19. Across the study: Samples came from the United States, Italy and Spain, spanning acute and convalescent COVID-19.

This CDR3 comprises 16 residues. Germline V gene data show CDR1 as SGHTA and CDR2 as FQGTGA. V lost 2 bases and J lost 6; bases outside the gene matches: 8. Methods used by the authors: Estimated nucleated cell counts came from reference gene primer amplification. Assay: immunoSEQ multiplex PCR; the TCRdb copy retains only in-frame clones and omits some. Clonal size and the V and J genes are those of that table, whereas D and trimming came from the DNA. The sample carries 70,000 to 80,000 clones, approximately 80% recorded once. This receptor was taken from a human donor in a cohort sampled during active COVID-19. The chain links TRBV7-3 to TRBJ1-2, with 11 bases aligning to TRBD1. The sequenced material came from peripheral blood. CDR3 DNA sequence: TGTGCCAGCAGCTTAGGCGGACAGGGGGCATTCAATGGCTACACCTTC. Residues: CASSLGGQGAFNGYTF.